Sequencing of this T cell receptor (beta chain) was carried out in a study of early T cells in non-severe SARS-CoV-2 infection. Study background: RNA in bulk from unsorted whole blood was sequenced, and chains were unpaired. Study outcomes and limitations: Anti-spike CD8 responses were favored in VDJdb matching, and private and CD4 specificities were missed.

Unique molecular identifier tags were affixed to discrete cDNA molecules. TCRdb fed the 5' RACE reads into MiXCR, producing one record per CDR3 protein. This table holds fewer than 65,000 distinct CDR3 sequences, about a tenth found once. This clonotype was recorded many times. The antigen is unknown. V lost 5 bases and J 5 bases, leaving 12 bases between the germline ends. Germline values: CDR1 DFQATT, CDR2 SNEGSKA (reference sequence). The CDR3 extends over 12 amino acids. The specimen sequenced was whole blood. This TCR came from an adult who was a healthcare worker with PCR-confirmed SARS-CoV-2 infection or an uninfected control (not recorded which). The genes are TRBV20-1 and TRBJ1-2; D is undetermined. The CDR3 spells CSAPPRGYGYTF. For the CDR3, the DNA is TGCAGTGCTCCCCCCCGTGGGTATGGCTACACCTTC.